The 10 T cell receptor beta chains presented below share a single source sample, sequenced in a study of beta chain features in type 1 diabetes. cDNA synthesis used the whole RNA isolate, giving expressed TCRB sequences. The assay was immunoSEQ multiplex PCR, and TCRdb's table has in-frame clones only and misses some. This table has under 800,000 clones, about 14% appearing once. The sample was naive CD4+ T cells from blood. These receptors came from a man younger than 30 in good health.

The CDR3 loop reads CASSFRTSGTYEQYF. The DNA for the CDR3 is TGTGCCAGCAGCTTCCGGACTAGCGGCACCTACGAGCAGTACTTC. The chain joins TRBV7-6 to TRBJ2-7; 10 nucleotides align to TRBD2. J was trimmed by 2 bases and V by 3 bases; bases with no gene match: 4. This CDR3 has 15 residues. The germline gives CDR1 SGHVS, CDR2 FNYEAQ. The complete variable domain, with remaining parts taken from reference TRBV7-6 and TRBJ2-7, reads GAGVSQSPRYKVTKRGQDVALRCDPISGHVSLYWYRQALGQGPEFLTYFNYEAQQDKSGLPNDRFSAERPEGSISTLTIQRTEQRDSAMYRCASSFRTSGTYEQYFGPGTRLTVT.

This clone was detected only a few times. The V gene is TRBV4-3, the J gene TRBJ2-4, with 9 bases that match TRBD2. The trim removed 2 bases at V and 0 bases at J, leaving 2 bases unmatched. CDR1 is LGHNA and CDR2 is YSLEER in the germline V gene. This CDR3 spans 16 amino acids. CDR3 in DNA: TGCGCCAGCAGCCAAAGACTAGCGGTAGCCAAAAACATTCAGTACTTC. Translating gives CASSQRLAVAKNIQYF.

This clone was seen more than once but under ten times. The chain has TRBV4-3 and TRBJ1-4; 7 bases fit TRBD1. CDR1 LGHNA and CDR2 YSLEER come from the germline V gene. The CDR3 extends over 15 amino acids. Trimming cost V 2 bases and J 7 bases; bases outside gene matches: 7. The CDR3 sequence is CASSQPQGNGEKLFF. The CDR3 nucleotides are TGCGCCAGCAGCCAACCACAGGGGAATGGTGAAAAACTGTTTTTT.

The V call is TRBV7-2, the J call TRBJ1-6; a weak D match, TRBD1 (5 bases). This CDR3 is built from 17 residues. Germline CDR1 and CDR2: SGHTA and FQGNSA. Trimming removed 1 base from V and 10 bases from J, with 20 bases in between. CDR3 protein: CASSLDRSPGGYSPLHF. The CDR3 region has the DNA TGTGCCAGCAGCTTAGACAGATCGCCCGGGGGTTACTCACCCCTCCACTTT.

The chain uses TRBV5-1 and TRBJ2-3; 8 bases are shared with TRBD1. The CDR3 consists of 13 residues. The J segment lost 2 bases and the V segment lost 8 bases, leaving 4 bases of the junction unmatched. Germline CDR1 and CDR2: SGHRS and YFSETQ. CDR3 sequence reads: CASKTGDTDTQYF. In DNA, the CDR3 is TGCGCCAGTAAGACAGGGGACACAGATACGCAGTATTTT.

V gene TRBV6-6 combines with J gene TRBJ2-5; unclear D gene. Trimming cost V 10 bases and J 3 bases, with 6 bases left between them. Germline CDR1 is MNHNY and CDR2 is SVGAGI (reference sequence). The CDR3 loop spans 10 amino acids. CDR3 protein: CATPEETQYF. CDR3 nucleotides: TGTGCCACCCCTGAAGAGACCCAGTACTTC.

This clone was counted many times. This chain connects TRBV14 to TRBJ2-4; TRBD1 aligns across 7 bases. This CDR3 is built from 15 residues. V gave up 4 bases and J gave up 9 bases; unmatched junction bases: 12. Germline V gives CDR1 SGHDN, CDR2 FVKESK. CDR3 sequence reads: CASSPRMDRFGIQYF. CDR3 nucleotides: TGTGCCAGCAGCCCTAGAATGGACAGGTTCGGCATTCAGTACTTC.

In this sample, this clone turned up a few times. The V gene is TRBV10-3, the J gene TRBJ2-1, with TRBD2 identical over 8 bases. This CDR3 has 15 residues. J lost 10 bases, V lost 11 bases, and 19 bases had no gene match. Germline CDR1 is ENHRY and CDR2 is SYGVKD. The DNA of the CDR3 is TGTGCCGCACAAGGGTCCGGGACTAGAATCCCCGAGCAGTTCTTC. Its translation is CAAQGSGTRIPEQFF.

A few counts support this clone. The chain recombines TRBV28 with TRBJ2-7, with D possibly called TRBD1 or TRBD2 (5 bases each). The CDR3 sequence is 15 residues long. Trimming cost V 2 bases and J 4 bases, with 15 bases left between them. The V gene's germline CDR1 is MDHEN and CDR2 SYDVKM. In DNA, the CDR3 is TGTGCCAGCAGTTTAAGCTCCGGGGCCTCGTACGAGCAGTACTTC. This encodes CASSLSSGASYEQYF.

J is TRBJ1-2 and V is TRBV29-1; D not certain. Deletions cut 4 bases from V and 5 bases from J, with 23 bases between. This CDR3 region has 16 residues. From germline, CDR1 is SQVTM and CDR2 ANQGSEA. CDR3 DNA: TGCAGCGTTGTGGGGATAAGGTCAAAGCAGAAGTATGGCTACACCTTC. It specifies CSVVGIRSKQKYGYTF.